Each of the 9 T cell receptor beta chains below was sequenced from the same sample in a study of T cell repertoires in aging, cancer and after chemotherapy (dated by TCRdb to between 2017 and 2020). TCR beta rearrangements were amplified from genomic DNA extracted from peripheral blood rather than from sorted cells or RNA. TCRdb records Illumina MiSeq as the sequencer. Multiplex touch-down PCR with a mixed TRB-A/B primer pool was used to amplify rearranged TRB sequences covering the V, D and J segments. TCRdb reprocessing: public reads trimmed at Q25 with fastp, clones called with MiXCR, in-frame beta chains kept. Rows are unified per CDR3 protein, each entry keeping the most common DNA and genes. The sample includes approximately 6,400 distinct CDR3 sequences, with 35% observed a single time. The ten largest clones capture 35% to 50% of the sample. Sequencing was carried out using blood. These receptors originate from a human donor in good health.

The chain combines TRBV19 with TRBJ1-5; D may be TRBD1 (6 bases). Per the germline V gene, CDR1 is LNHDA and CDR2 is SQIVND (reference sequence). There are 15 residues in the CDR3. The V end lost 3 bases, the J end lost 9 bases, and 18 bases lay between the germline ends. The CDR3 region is CASSMNRAANRPQHF. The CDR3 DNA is TGTGCCAGTAGTATGAACAGGGCGGCCAATAGGCCCCAGCATTTT.

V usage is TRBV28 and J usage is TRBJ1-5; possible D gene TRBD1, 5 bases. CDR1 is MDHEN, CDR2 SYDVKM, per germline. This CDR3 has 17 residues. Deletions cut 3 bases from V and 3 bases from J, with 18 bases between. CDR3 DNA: TGTGCCAGCAGTTTGCGTGGGGCTAAGGTTCCCAATCAGCCCCAGCATTTT. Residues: CASSLRGAKVPNQPQHF.

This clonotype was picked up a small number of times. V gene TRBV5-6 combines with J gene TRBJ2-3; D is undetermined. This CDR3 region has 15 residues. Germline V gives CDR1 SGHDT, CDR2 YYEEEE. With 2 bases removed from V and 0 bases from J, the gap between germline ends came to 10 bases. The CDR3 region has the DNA TGTGCCAGCAGCTTAGGACCTTCCAGCACAGATACGCAGTATTTT. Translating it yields CASSLGPSSTDTQYF.

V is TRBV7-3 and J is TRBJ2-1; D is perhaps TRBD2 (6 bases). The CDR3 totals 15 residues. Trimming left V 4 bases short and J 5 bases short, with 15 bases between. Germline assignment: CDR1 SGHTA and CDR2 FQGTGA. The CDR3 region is CASSWGRQGNNEQFF. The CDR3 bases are TGTGCCAGCAGCTGGGGGAGGCAGGGTAACAATGAGCAGTTCTTC.

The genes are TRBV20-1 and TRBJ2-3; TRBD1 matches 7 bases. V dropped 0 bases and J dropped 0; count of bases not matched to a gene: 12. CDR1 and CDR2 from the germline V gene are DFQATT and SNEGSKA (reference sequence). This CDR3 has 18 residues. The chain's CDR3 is CSARDFYPGGSSTDTQYF. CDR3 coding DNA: TGCAGTGCTAGAGACTTTTACCCAGGGGGATCTAGCACAGATACGCAGTATTTT.

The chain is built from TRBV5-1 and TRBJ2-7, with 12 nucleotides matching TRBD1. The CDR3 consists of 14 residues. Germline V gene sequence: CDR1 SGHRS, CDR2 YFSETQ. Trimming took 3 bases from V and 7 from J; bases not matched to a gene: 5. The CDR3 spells CASSSGQGAREQYF. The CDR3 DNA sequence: TGCGCCAGCAGCTCGGGACAGGGGGCGAGGGAGCAGTACTTC.

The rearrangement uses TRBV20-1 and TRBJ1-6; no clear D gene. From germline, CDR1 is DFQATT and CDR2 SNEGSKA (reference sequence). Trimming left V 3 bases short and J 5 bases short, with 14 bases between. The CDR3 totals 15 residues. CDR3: CSASITDIDNSPLHF. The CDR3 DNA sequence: TGCAGTGCTAGCATAACCGACATAGATAATTCACCCCTCCACTTT.

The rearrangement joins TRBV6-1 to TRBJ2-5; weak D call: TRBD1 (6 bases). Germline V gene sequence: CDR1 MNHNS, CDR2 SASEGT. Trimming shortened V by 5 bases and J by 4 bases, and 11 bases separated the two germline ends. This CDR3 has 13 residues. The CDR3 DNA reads TGTGCCAGCAGTAATCAGGGGAGAGAGACCCAGTACTTC. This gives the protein CASSNQGRETQYF.

Written as DNA, the CDR3 is TGTGCCTGGAATAAGGGGATGAACACTGAAGCTTTCTTT. Its translation: CAWNKGMNTEAFF. V and J are TRBV30 and TRBJ1-1; the D gene is possibly TRBD1 (5 bases). CDR1 GTSNPN and CDR2 SVGIG come from the germline V gene (reference sequence). The CDR3 totals 13 residues. V was cut by 4 bases and J by 0 bases, with 9 bases left in between.